This is a list of T cell receptor beta chains from one sample in a study of blood T cell repertoires in COVID-19. Sequencing was performed with immunoSEQ multiplex PCR; in TCRdb, only in-frame clones are kept and a portion is missing. The sample carries approximately 290,000 clones, roughly 84% recorded once. Sequencing was performed on peripheral blood. These receptors came from a person aged 70 to 85 with COVID-19, enrolled during active disease. Both conserved end residues are part of each CDR3. The D gene is left open where the match is weak. Clone size is not always given. Where it is, it says once, few, many or a class for expanded clones.

d_gene	abundance	v_gene	j_gene	CDR3aa	CDR3nt
TRBD2	NA	TRBV3-1/TRBV3-2	TRBJ2-1	CASSQVLAGDNEQFF	TGTGCCAGCAGCCAAGTCTTAGCGGGGGACAATGAGCAGTTCTTC
TRBD1	NA	TRBV18	TRBJ1-4	CASSPVGQGGEKLFF	TGTGCCAGCTCACCAGTGGGACAGGGGGGCGAAAAACTGTTTTTT
NA	NA	TRBV2	TRBJ1-1	CASSLGQGTEAFF	TGTGCCAGCAGTTTGGGTCAGGGCACTGAAGCTTTCTTT
TRBD1	NA	TRBV5-1	TRBJ1-2	CASSFGTADYGYTF	TGCGCCAGCAGCTTCGGGACAGCGGATTATGGCTACACCTTC
NA	NA	TRBV7-3	TRBJ1-1	CASSLTPGLETEAFF	TGTGCCAGCAGCTTAACGCCAGGGTTGGAGACTGAAGCTTTCTTT
NA	NA	TRBV18	TRBJ2-2	CASSPQGQNTGELFF	TGTGCCAGCTCACCACAGGGACAGAACACCGGGGAGCTGTTTTTT
NA	NA	TRBV12-3/TRBV12-4	TRBJ2-5	CASSPGGETQYF	TGTGCCAGCAGTCCAGGTGGAGAGACCCAGTACTTC
NA	NA	TRBV7-2	TRBJ2-5	CASSFTAGGETQYF	TGTGCCAGCAGCTTTACTGCAGGCGGGGAGACCCAGTACTTC
TRBD1	NA	TRBV30	TRBJ1-2	CAWSVGTVGDGAYGYTF	TGTGCCTGGAGTGTCGGGACAGTAGGTGATGGGGCTTATGGCTACACCTTC
TRBD2	NA	TRBV24-1	TRBJ2-2	CATSDPLAGRYNGELFF	TGTGCCACCAGTGATCCTCTAGCGGGACGGTACAACGGGGAGCTGTTTTTT
NA	few	TRBV7-2	TRBJ2-5	CASSLSRSTETQYF	TGTGCCAGCAGCTTAAGTAGATCCACAGAGACCCAGTACTTC
TRBD1	NA	TRBV19	TRBJ1-2	CASSTGWTGTDLSLNYGYTF	TGTGCCAGTAGTACCGGGTGGACCGGGACAGACCTCTCACTTAACTATGGCTACACCTTC
NA	NA	TRBV9	TRBJ2-6	CASSVEGAGANVLTF	TGTGCCAGCAGCGTAGAAGGGGCTGGGGCCAACGTCCTGACTTTC
NA	NA	TRBV14	TRBJ2-3	CASRFSGGTDTQYF	TGTGCCAGCAGGTTCTCCGGGGGAACAGATACGCAGTATTTT
NA	NA	TRBV2	TRBJ2-3	CASTLDGRDTQYF	TGTGCCAGCACCCTAGATGGCCGAGATACGCAGTATTTT
NA	NA	TRBV9	TRBJ1-1	CASTNNPVSTEAFF	TGTGCCAGCACCAATAACCCGGTGTCCACTGAAGCTTTCTTT
TRBD1	few	TRBV5-1	TRBJ1-2	CASTTTTGSYGYTF	TGCGCCAGCACGACCACGACAGGGAGCTATGGCTACACCTTC
NA	NA	TRBV29-1	TRBJ2-7	CSVFTGLQYF	TGCAGCGTTTTCACAGGGCTACAGTACTTC
NA	NA	TRBV20-1	TRBJ2-7	CSARGGNEQYF	TGCAGTGCTAGGGGGGGAAACGAGCAGTACTTC
NA	once	TRBV18	TRBJ1-5	CASSLPNQPQHF	TGTGCCAGCTCTCTTCCTAATCAGCCCCAGCATTTT
NA	NA	TRBV30	TRBJ1-2	CAWSGTANGYTF	TGTGCCTGGAGTGGGACAGCTAATGGCTACACCTTC
TRBD2	NA	TRBV15	TRBJ2-5	CATSAWETSGGLSQYF	TGTGCCACCAGCGCCTGGGAGACTAGCGGGGGGCTGTCCCAGTACTTC
TRBD1	NA	TRBV5-1	TRBJ1-6	CASSLTGALNSPLHF	TGCGCCAGCAGCTTAACAGGGGCGTTGAATTCACCCCTCCACTTT
NA	NA	TRBV9	TRBJ1-2	CASSVGANTGPPVYGYTF	TGTGCCAGCAGCGTAGGGGCGAACACAGGGCCGCCCGTTTATGGCTACACCTTC
TRBD2	NA	TRBV7-9	TRBJ2-3	CASSWGESGGTDTQYF	TGTGCCAGCAGCTGGGGCGAGAGCGGGGGCACAGATACGCAGTATTTT
NA	NA	TRBV7-2	TRBJ2-7	CASSLLAREQYF	TGTGCCAGCAGCTTGTTAGCGAGGGAGCAGTACTTC